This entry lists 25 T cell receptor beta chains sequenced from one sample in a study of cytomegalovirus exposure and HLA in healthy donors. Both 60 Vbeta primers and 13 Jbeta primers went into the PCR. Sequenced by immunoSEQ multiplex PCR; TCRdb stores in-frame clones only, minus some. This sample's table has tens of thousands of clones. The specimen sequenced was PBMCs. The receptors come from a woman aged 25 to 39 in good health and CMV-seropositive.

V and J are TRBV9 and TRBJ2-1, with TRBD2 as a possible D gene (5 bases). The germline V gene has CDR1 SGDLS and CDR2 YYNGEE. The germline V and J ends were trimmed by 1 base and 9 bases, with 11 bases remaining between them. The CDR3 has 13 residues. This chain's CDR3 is CASSVTGKGEQFF. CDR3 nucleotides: TGTGCCAGCAGCGTAACCGGGAAAGGTGAGCAGTTCTTC.

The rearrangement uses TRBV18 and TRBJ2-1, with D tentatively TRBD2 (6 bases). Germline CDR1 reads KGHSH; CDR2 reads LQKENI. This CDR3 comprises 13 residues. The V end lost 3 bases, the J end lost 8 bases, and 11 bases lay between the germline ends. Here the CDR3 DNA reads TGTGCCAGCTCACCCGGGGAGCGGGATGAGCAGTTCTTC. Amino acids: CASSPGERDEQFF. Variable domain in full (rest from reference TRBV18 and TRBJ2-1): NAGVMQNPRHLVRRRGQEARLRCSPMKGHSHVYWYRQLPEEGLKFMVYLQKENIIDESGMPKERFSAEFPKEGPSILRIQQVVRGDSAAYFCASSPGERDEQFFGPGTRLTVL.

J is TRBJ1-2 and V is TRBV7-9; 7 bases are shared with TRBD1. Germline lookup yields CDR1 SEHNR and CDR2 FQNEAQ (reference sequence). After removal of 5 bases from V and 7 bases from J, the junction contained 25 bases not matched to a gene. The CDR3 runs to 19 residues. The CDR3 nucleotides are TGTGCCAGCAGCAACCGTCTGAGGGCGGGGACAGACAGGGTGGTTGGCTACACCTTC. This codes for CASSNRLRAGTDRVVGYTF.

CDR3 region: CASSHADTQYF. The CDR3 DNA follows: TGTGCCAGCAGCCATGCGGATACGCAGTATTTT. The V call is TRBV14, the J call TRBJ2-3; no firm D call. With 3 bases removed from V and 6 bases from J, the gap between germline ends came to 4 bases. The CDR3 has 11 residues. Per germline, CDR1 SGHDN and CDR2 FVKESK. Full variable domain (outside the CDR3, taken from reference TRBV14 and TRBJ2-3): EAGVTQFPSHSVIEKGQTVTLRCDPISGHDNLYWYRRVMGKEIKFLLHFVKESKQDESGMPNNRFLAERTGGTYSTLKVQPAELEDSGVYFCASSHADTQYFGPGTRLTVL.

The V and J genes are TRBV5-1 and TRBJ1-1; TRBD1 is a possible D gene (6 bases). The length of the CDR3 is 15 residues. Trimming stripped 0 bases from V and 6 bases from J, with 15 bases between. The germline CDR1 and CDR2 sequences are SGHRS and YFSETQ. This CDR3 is CASSLAGVPGAEAFF. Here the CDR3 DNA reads TGCGCCAGCAGCTTGGCAGGAGTACCAGGGGCTGAAGCTTTCTTT.

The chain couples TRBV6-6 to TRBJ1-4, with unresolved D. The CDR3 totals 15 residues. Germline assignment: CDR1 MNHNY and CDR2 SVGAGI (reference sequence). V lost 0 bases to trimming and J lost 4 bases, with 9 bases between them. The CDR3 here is CASSYSTGSNEKLFF. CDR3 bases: TGTGCCAGCAGTTACTCGACGGGAAGTAATGAAAAACTGTTTTTT.

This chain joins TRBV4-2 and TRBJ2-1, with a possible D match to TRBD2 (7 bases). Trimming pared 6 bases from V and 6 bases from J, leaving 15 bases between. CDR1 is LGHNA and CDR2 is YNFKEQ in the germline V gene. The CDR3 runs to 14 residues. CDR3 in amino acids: CASRGRGPFNEQFF. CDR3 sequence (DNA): TGTGCCAGCAGAGGGCGGGGGCCCTTCAATGAGCAGTTCTTC.

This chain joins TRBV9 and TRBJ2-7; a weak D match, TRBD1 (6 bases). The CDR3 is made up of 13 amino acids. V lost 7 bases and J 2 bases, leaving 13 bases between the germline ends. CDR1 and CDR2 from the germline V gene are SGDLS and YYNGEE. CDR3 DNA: TGTGCCAGCGGGGGACAAGGGACCTACGAGCAGTACTTC. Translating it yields CASGGQGTYEQYF.

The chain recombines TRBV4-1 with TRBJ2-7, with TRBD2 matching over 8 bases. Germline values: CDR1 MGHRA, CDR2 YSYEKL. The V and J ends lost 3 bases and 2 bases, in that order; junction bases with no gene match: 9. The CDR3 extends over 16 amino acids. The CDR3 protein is CASSHSERELPYEQYF. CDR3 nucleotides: TGCGCCAGCAGCCACTCAGAGCGGGAGCTTCCCTACGAGCAGTACTTC.

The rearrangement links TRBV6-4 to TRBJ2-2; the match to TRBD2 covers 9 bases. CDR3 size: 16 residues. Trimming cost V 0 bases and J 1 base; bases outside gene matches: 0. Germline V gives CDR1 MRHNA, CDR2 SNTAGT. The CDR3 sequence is CASSDSSGGNTGELFF. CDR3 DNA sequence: TGTGCCAGCAGTGACTCTAGCGGGGGGAACACCGGGGAGCTGTTTTTT.

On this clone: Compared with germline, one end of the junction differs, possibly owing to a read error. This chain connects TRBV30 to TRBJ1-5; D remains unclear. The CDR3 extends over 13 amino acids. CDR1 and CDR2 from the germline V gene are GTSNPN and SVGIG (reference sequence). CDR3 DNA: TGTGCCTGGAGTGTCGGAGTGGCTCAGCACCAGCATTTT. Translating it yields CAWSVGVAQHQHF. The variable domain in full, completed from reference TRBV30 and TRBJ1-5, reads SQTIHQWPATLVQPVGSPLSLECTVEGTSNPNLYWYRQAAGRGLQLLFYSVGIGQISSEVPQNLSASRPQDRQFILSSKKLLLSDSGFYLCAWSVGVAQHQHFGDGTRLSIL.

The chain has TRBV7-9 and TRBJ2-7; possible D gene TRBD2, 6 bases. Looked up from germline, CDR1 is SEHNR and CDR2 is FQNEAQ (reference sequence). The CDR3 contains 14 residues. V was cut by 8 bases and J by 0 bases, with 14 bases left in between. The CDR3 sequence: CASGGSGASYEQYF. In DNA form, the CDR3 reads TGTGCCAGCGGGGGGTCCGGGGCCTCCTACGAGCAGTACTTC.

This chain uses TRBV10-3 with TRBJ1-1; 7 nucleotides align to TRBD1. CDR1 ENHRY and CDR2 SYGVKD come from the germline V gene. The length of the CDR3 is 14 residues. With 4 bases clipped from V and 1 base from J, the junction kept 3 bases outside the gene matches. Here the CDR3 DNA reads TGTGCCATCAGTGGCCGGGACAGGAACACTGAAGCTTTCTTT. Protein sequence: CAISGRDRNTEAFF.

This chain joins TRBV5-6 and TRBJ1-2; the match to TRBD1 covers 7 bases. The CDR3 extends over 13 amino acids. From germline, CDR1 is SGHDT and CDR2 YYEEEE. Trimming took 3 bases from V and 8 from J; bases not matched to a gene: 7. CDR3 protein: CASSYDRALGYTF. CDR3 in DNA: TGTGCCAGCAGCTACGACAGGGCTCTCGGCTACACCTTC.

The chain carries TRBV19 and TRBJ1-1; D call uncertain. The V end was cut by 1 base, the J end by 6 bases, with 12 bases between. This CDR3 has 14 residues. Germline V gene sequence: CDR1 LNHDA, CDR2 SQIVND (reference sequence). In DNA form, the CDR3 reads TGTGCCAGTAGTATAGGGACCCTGAGGGCTGAAGCTTTCTTT. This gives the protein CASSIGTLRAEAFF.

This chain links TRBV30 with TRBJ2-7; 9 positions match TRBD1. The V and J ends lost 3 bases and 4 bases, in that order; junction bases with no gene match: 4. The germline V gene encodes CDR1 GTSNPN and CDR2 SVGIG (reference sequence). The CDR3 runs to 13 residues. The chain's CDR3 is CAWSRQGGYEQYF. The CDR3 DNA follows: TGTGCCTGGAGCCGACAGGGGGGGTACGAGCAGTACTTC. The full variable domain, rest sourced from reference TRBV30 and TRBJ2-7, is SQTIHQWPATLVQPVGSPLSLECTVEGTSNPNLYWYRQAAGRGLQLLFYSVGIGQISSEVPQNLSASRPQDRQFILSSKKLLLSDSGFYLCAWSRQGGYEQYFGPGTRLTVT.

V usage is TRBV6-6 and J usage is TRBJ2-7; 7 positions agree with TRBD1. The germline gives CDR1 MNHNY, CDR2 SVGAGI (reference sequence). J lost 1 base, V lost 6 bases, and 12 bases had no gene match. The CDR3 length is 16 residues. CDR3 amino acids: CASSPIDRENSYEQYF. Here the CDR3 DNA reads TGTGCCAGCAGCCCAATCGACAGGGAAAATTCCTACGAGCAGTACTTC.

The CDR3 bases are TGTGCCTGGAGTCCTCAGCGGGGGGGGAACAATGAGCAGTTCTTC. Its protein product is CAWSPQRGGNNEQFF. The V and J genes are TRBV30 and TRBJ2-1, with TRBD2 matching 10 bases. V lost 2 bases to trimming and J lost 5 bases; unmatched junction nucleotides: 6. Germline CDR1 reads GTSNPN; CDR2 reads SVGIG (reference sequence). The CDR3 runs 15 residues.

This CDR3 reads CASSQDNRGDRETQYF. In nucleotides, the CDR3 is TGCGCCAGCAGCCAAGATAACCGGGGGGACCGAGAGACCCAGTACTTC. The rearrangement uses TRBV4-1 and TRBJ2-5, with 7 bases lining up with TRBD2. The CDR3 sequence is 16 residues long. Germline lookup yields CDR1 MGHRA and CDR2 YSYEKL. V trimming: 0 bases; J trimming: 4 bases; junction bases outside the gene matches: 8.

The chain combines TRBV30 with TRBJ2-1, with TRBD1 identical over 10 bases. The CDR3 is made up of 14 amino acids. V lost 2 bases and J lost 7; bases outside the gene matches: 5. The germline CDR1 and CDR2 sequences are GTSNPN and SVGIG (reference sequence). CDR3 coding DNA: TGTGCCTGGAGTTCGAGGACAGGGGGGAATGAGCAGTTCTTC. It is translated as CAWSSRTGGNEQFF. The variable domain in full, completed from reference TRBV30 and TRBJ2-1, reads SQTIHQWPATLVQPVGSPLSLECTVEGTSNPNLYWYRQAAGRGLQLLFYSVGIGQISSEVPQNLSASRPQDRQFILSSKKLLLSDSGFYLCAWSSRTGGNEQFFGPGTRLTVL.

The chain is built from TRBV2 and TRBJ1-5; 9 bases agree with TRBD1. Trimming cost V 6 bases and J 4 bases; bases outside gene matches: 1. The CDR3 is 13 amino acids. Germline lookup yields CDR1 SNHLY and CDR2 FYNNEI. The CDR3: CASSGQGNQPQHF. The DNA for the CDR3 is TGTGCCAGCAGCGGACAGGGGAATCAGCCCCAGCATTTT.

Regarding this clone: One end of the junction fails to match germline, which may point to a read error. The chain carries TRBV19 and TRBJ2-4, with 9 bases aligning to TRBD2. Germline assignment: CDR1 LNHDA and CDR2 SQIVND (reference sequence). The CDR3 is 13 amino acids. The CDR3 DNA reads TGTGCCAGTAGTATACAGATAGCGGGGGCCCCGAACTTC. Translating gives CASSIQIAGAPNF.

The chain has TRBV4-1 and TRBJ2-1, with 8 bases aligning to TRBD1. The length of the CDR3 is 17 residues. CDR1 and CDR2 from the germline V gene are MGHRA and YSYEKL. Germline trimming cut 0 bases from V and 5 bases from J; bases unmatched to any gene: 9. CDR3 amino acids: CASSQDIGTGLDNEQFF. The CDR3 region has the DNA TGCGCCAGCAGCCAAGATATTGGGACAGGCTTGGACAATGAGCAGTTCTTC.

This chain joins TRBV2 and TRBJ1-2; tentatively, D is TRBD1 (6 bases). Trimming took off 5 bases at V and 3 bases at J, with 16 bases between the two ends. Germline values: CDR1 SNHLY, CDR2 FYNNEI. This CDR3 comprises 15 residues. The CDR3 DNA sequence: TGTGCCAGCAGTTTCAGACAGGTCGTACACTATGGCTACACCTTC. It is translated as CASSFRQVVHYGYTF.

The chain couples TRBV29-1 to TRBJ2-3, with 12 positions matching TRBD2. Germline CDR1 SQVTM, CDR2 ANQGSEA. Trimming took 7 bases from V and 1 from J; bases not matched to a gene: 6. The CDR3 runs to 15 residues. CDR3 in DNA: TGCAGCGGCCGGACTAGCGGGGCACGCACAGATACGCAGTATTTT. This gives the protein CSGRTSGARTDTQYF.